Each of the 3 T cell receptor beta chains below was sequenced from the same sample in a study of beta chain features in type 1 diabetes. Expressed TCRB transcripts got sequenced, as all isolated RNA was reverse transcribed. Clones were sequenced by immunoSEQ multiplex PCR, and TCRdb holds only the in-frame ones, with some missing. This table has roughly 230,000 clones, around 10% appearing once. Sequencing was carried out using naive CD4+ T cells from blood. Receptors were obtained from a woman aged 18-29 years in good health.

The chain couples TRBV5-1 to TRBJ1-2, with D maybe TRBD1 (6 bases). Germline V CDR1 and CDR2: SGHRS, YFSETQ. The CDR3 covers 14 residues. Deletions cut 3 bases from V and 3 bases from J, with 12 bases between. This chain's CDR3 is CASSSPSGDYGYTF. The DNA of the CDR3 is TGCGCCAGCAGCTCCCCCTCAGGGGACTATGGCTACACCTTC.

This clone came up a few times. CDR3 sequence: CASGGRDTSFYGYTF. The DNA of the CDR3 is TGTGCTAGTGGTGGACGGGATACCTCTTTCTATGGCTACACCTTC. The chain has TRBV12-5 and TRBJ1-2, with D unclear. The ends were cut back, 5 bases at V and 4 bases at J, with 17 bases in the middle. CDR1 and CDR2 from the germline V gene are LGHNT and FRNRAP. The CDR3 runs to 15 residues. Based on the CDR3 plus reference TRBV12-5 and TRBJ1-2, the full variable domain is DARVTQTPRHKVTEMGQEVTMRCQPILGHNTVFWYRQTMMQGLELLAYFRNRAPLDDSGMPKDRFSAEMPDATLATLKIQPSEPRDSAVYFCASGGRDTSFYGYTFGSGTRLTVV.

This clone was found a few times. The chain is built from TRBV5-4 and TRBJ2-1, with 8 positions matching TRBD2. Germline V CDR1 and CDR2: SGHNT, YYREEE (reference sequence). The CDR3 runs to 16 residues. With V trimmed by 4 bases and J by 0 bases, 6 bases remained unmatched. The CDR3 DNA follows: TGTGCCAGCAGCCCGGGGGGGTTCATCTCCTACAATGAGCAGTTCTTC. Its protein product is CASSPGGFISYNEQFF.